This TCR beta chain is drawn from a study of shared clonotypes between healthy human individuals. As for the study in general: The donor group consisted of two women and a few men, aged 18 to 49.

Study outcomes and limitations: Between a handful of donors, naive CD4 clonotypes were shared at a level of about 5%. Clonotypes shared by all four donors outscored non-shared clonotypes in generation probability.

About this clone itself: Its antigen is not known.

Sequencing used immunoSEQ multiplex PCR; TCRdb keeps in-frame clones, though not all of them. The top ten hold approximately 0.3% of the sample, which has 550,000 to 600,000 clones, roughly 98% seen once. It was CD45RO-negative cells, positively selected for CCR7, that made up naive CD8 cells, with terminally differentiated effector memory CD45RA+ cells excluded. Donors comprised only Caucasian adults living in Nashville, Tennessee. What was sequenced was naive CD8+ T cells sorted from blood. This TCR came from a man younger than 40 in good health.

This chain's CDR3 is CASRRGRVETQYF. CDR3 DNA: TGTGCCAGCAGGCGGGGGAGGGTTGAGACCCAGTACTTC. This chain links TRBV6-5 with TRBJ2-5, with 7 nucleotides matching TRBD2. This CDR3 has 13 residues. Trimming took 6 bases from V and 5 from J; bases not matched to a gene: 6. Germline V gene lookup returns CDR1 MNHEY and CDR2 SVGAGI.